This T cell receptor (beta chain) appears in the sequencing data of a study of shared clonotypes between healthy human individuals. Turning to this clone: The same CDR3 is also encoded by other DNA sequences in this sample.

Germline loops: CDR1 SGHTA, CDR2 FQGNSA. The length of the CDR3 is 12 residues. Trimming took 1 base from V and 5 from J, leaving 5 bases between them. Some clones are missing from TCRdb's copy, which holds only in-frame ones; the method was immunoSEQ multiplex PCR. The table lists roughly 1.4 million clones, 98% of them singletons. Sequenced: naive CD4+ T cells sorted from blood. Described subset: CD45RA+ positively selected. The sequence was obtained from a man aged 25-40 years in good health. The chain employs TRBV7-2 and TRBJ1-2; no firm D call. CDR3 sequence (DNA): TGTGCCAGCAGCTTAGAACGGTATGGCTACACCTTC. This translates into CASSLERYGYTF.